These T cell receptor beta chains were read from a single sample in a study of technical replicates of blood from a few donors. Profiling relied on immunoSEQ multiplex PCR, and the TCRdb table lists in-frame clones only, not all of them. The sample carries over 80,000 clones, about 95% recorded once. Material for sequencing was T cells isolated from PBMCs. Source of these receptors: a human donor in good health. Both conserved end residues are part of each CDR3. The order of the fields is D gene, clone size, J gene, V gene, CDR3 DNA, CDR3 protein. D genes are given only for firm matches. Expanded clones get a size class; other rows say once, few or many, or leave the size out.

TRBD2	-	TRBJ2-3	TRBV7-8	TGTGCCAGCAGCTTAGGCGGGGGAATCCGGGATACGCAGTATTTT	CASSLGGGIRDTQYF
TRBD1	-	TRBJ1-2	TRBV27	TGTGCCAGCAGTCTGTTCTCCGGGGACAGGGGTGGCTACACCTTC	CASSLFSGDRGGYTF
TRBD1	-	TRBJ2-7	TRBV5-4	TGTGCCAGCAGCGGCGGACAGGGGACCTACGAGCAGTACTTC	CASSGGQGTYEQYF
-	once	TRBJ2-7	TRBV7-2	TGTGCCAGCAGCTTCTCACTAGGGTCCTACGAGCAGTACTTC	CASSFSLGSYEQYF
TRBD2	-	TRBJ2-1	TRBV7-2	TGTGCCAGCAGCCGGAGCGGGAGGAAATTCTACAATGAGCAGTTCTTC	CASSRSGRKFYNEQFF
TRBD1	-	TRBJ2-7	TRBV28	TGTGCCAGCTTGACAGGGCTGGACGAGCAGTACTTC	CASLTGLDEQYF
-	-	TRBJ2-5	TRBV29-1	TGCAGCGTTGGATTACGACTAAAAGAAGAGACCCAGTACTTC	CSVGLRLKEETQYF
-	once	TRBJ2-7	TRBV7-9	TGTGCCAGCAGCCCAAACTACGAGCAGTACTTC	CASSPNYEQYF
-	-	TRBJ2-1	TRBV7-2	TGTGCCAGCAGCTACTCCGGGATCTCGGGGGAGCAGTTCTTC	CASSYSGISGEQFF
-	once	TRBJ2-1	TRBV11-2	TGTGCCAGCAGCTTACTAGTGAGCTCCTACAATGAGCAGTTCTTC	CASSLLVSSYNEQFF
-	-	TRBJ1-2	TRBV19	TGTGCCAGTAGGGTGAACAGCTATGGCTACACCTTC	CASRVNSYGYTF
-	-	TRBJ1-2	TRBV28	TGTGCCAGCAGCCAAACACCCAACTATGGCTACACCTTC	CASSQTPNYGYTF
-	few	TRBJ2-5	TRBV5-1	TGCGCCAGCAGCTCACTAGAGAAAGAGACCCAGTACTTC	CASSSLEKETQYF
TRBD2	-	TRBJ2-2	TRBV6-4	TGTGCCAGCCGTACAGAGCGGGAGAGCGGGGAGCTGTTTTTT	CASRTERESGELFF
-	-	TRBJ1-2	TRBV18	TGTGCCAGCTCACTCAAGGACACATCCTTCTATGGCTACACCTTC	CASSLKDTSFYGYTF
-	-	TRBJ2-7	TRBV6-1	TGTGCCAGCAGTGAAGATATCCGCTCCTACGAGCAGTACTTC	CASSEDIRSYEQYF
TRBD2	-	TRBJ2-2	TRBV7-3	TGTGCCAGCAGCCTTAGTCCCGGGACTAGTCTTTCCGGGGAGCTGTTTTTT	CASSLSPGTSLSGELFF
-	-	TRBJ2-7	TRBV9	TGTGCCAGCAGCGCCGGGGGAAACCTCTACGAGCAGTACTTC	CASSAGGNLYEQYF
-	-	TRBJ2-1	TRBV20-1	TGCAGTGCCTTCCCTTACAATGAGCAGTTCTTC	CSAFPYNEQFF
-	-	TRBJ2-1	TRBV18	TGTGCCAGCTCCTCTAGCAATGAGCAGTTCTTC	CASSSSNEQFF
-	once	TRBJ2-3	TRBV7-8	TGTGCCAGCAGCTTGGGGACTTTAGGTGGCGATACGCAGTATTTT	CASSLGTLGGDTQYF
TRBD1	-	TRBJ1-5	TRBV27	TGTGCCAGCAGTTTAATTGGGACAGTAGGGACATATAGCAATCAGCCCCAGCATTTT	CASSLIGTVGTYSNQPQHF
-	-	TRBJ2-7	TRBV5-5	TGTGCCAGCAGCTTAAATGTATTAGTCCACGAGCAGTACTTC	CASSLNVLVHEQYF
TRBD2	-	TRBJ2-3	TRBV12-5	TGTGCTAGTGGTTTGGTACTTAAGGCTAGCGGGAATAACACAGATACGCAGTATTTT	CASGLVLKASGNNTDTQYF
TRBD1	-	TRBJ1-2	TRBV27	TGTGCCAGCAGTTCTTGGACAGGGGGCCTCTATGGCTACACCTTC	CASSSWTGGLYGYTF
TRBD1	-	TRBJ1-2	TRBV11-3	TGTGCCAGCAGCCCATTTGGACAGGGCCTACCCTATGGCTACACCTTC	CASSPFGQGLPYGYTF
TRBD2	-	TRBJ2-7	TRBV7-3	TGTGCCAGCAGCCCGTCGGGTAGCGGGGGAAAGTACGAGCAGTACTTC	CASSPSGSGGKYEQYF
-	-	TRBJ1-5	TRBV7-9	TGTGCCAGCAGCTTGCTGACTGATAATCAGCCCCAGCATTTT	CASSLLTDNQPQHF
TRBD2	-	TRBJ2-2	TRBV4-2	TGTGCCAGCGCCCCCCGAACCGGGACTACCAACACCGGGGAGCTGTTTTTT	CASAPRTGTTNTGELFF
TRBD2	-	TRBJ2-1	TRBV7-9	TGTGCCAGCAGCCCCTTCTCCGCGGGAGGGTCCTACAATGAGCAGTTCTTC	CASSPFSAGGSYNEQFF
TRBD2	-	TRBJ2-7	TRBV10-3	TGTGCCATCGGAACGGGGGGCTACGAGCAGTACTTC	CAIGTGGYEQYF
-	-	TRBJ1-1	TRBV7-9	TGTGCCAGCAGCGGTTACATGAACACTGAAGCTTTCTTT	CASSGYMNTEAFF
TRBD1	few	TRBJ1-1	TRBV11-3	TGTGCCAGCAGCTTAGGGGGACAGGGACAAGAGAACACTGAAGCTTTCTTT	CASSLGGQGQENTEAFF
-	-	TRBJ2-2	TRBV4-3	TGCGCCAGCAGCCAAGACACGGGTAGCTGGAGAGGCGGGGAGCTGTTTTTT	CASSQDTGSWRGGELFF
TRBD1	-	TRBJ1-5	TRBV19	TGTGCCAGTAGGAAGACCGGGACAGGGGTCAATCAGCCCCAGCATTTT	CASRKTGTGVNQPQHF
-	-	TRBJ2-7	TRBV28	TGTGCCAGCAGGGGACAACTCTACGAGCAGTACTTC	CASRGQLYEQYF
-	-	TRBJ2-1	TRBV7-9	TGTGCCAGCAGCTCGAGGGTCGGGAACCACAATGAGCAGTTCTTC	CASSSRVGNHNEQFF
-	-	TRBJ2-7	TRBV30	TGTGCCTGGTCCTACAGTAGCTACGAGCAGTACTTC	CAWSYSSYEQYF
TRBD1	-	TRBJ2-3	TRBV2	TGTGCCAGAGACAAACCGGGACAGAGCACAGATACGCAGTATTTT	CARDKPGQSTDTQYF
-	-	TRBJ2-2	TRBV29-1	TGCAGCGCAGGACTCCTGGGTAGGGTCGGGGAGCTGTTTTTT	CSAGLLGRVGELFF
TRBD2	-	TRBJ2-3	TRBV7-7	TGTGCTAGCAGCTTAAAGGTCCCGGGGACTAGGGACACAGATACGCAGTATTTT	CASSLKVPGTRDTDTQYF
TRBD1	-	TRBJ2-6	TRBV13	TGTGCCAGCAGCTTATATTCTGGGACAGGGGGCGACTATGCCAACGTCCTGACTTTC	CASSLYSGTGGDYANVLTF
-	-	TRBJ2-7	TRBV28	TGTGCCAGCAGTTTTGAGGCTACTTACGAGCAGTACTTC	CASSFEATYEQYF
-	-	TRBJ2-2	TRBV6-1	TGTGCCAGCAGTAGGGGCACCGGGGAGCTGTTTTTT	CASSRGTGELFF
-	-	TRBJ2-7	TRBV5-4	TGTGCCAGCAGCTCTCCGGGAACCCTCCGTGAGCAGTACTTC	CASSSPGTLREQYF
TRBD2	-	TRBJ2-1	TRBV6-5	TGTGCTAAGGGTAGCGGGAGGTCCTACAATGAGCAGTTCTTC	CAKGSGRSYNEQFF
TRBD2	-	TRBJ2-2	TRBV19	TGTGCCACCAAGACTAGCGGGTGGTTCACCGGGGAGCTGTTTTTT	CATKTSGWFTGELFF
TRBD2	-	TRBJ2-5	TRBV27	TGTGCCAGCAGCCCGACTAGCGGGATAAGGGAGACCCAGTACTTC	CASSPTSGIRETQYF
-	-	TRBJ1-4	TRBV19	TGTGCCAGTAGTCGAGGGGGACGTTATGAAAAACTGTTTTTT	CASSRGGRYEKLFF